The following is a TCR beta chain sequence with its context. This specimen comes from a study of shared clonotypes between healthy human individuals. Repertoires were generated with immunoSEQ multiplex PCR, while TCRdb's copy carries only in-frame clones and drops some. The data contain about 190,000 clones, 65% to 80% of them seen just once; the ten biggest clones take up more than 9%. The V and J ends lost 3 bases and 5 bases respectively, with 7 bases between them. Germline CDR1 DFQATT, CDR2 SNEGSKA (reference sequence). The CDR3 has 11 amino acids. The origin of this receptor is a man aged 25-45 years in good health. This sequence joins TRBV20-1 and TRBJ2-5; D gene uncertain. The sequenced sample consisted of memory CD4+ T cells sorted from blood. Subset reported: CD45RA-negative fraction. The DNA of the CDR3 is TGCAGTGCTAGGGTCCGGGAGACCCAGTACTTC. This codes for CSARVRETQYF.